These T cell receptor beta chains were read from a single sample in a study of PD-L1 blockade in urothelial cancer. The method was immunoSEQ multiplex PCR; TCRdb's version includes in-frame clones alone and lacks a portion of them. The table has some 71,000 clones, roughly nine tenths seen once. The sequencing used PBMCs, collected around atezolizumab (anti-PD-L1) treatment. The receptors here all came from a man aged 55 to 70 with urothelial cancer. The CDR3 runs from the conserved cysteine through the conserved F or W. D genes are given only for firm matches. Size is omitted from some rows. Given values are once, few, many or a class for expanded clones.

CDR3: CASRPGTGFGNTIYF; DNA: TGCGCCAGCAGGCCCGGGACAGGGTTTGGAAACACCATATATTTT; V: TRBV5-1; D: TRBD1; size: -; J: TRBJ1-3
CDR3: CASRVNMNTEAFF; DNA: TGTGCCAGCAGGGTGAACATGAACACTGAAGCTTTCTTT; V: TRBV27; D: -; size: -; J: TRBJ1-1
CDR3: CASSGDRVNTGELFF; DNA: TGTGCCAGCAGTGGGGACAGGGTAAACACCGGGGAGCTGTTTTTT; V: TRBV7-9; D: TRBD1; size: -; J: TRBJ2-2
CDR3: CASSTTTGRRVETQYF; DNA: TGTGCCAGCAGTACCACGACGGGGAGAAGGGTTGAGACCCAGTACTTC; V: TRBV28; D: -; size: -; J: TRBJ2-5
CDR3: CASSLALAGLGEQYF; DNA: TGTGCCAGCAGCTTGGCCCTAGCGGGGCTAGGGGAGCAGTACTTC; V: TRBV5-4; D: TRBD2; size: -; J: TRBJ2-7
CDR3: CASTLGRIDTQYF; DNA: TGTGCCAGCACCCTGGGGAGGATAGATACGCAGTATTTT; V: TRBV5-6; D: -; size: -; J: TRBJ2-3
CDR3: CASSEIGGTGELFF; DNA: TGTGCCAGCAGTGAAATCGGCGGGACCGGGGAGCTGTTTTTT; V: TRBV2; D: -; size: -; J: TRBJ2-2
CDR3: CASSPDRAMNTEAFF; DNA: TGTGCCAGCAGCCCGGACAGGGCAATGAACACTGAAGCTTTCTTT; V: TRBV5-4; D: TRBD1; size: -; J: TRBJ1-1
CDR3: CASSSLPSGILADTQYF; DNA: TGTGCCAGCAGCTCTCTCCCCTCGGGAATCCTAGCGGATACGCAGTATTTT; V: TRBV7-9; D: -; size: -; J: TRBJ2-3
CDR3: CASSTSGQGTRTTYGYTF; DNA: TGTGCCAGTAGTACGTCGGGACAGGGAACGAGGACCACCTATGGCTACACCTTC; V: TRBV19; D: TRBD1; size: -; J: TRBJ1-2
CDR3: CASSYDINYGYTF; DNA: TGTGCCAGCAGTTACGACATTAACTATGGCTACACCTTC; V: TRBV6-5; D: -; size: -; J: TRBJ1-2
CDR3: CASSLTMGQGYTF; DNA: TGTGCCAGCAGCTTAACGATGGGGCAGGGCTACACCTTC; V: TRBV7-3; D: -; size: few; J: TRBJ1-2
CDR3: CASSPTPNTEAFF; DNA: TGTGCCAGCAGCCCAACACCGAACACTGAAGCTTTCTTT; V: TRBV7-3; D: -; size: -; J: TRBJ1-1
CDR3: CASSTDGTGTVTGELFF; DNA: TGTGCCAGCAGTACAGATGGGACAGGGACCGTCACCGGGGAGCTGTTTTTT; V: TRBV28; D: TRBD1; size: -; J: TRBJ2-2
CDR3: CASSLGAGPLYNEQFF; DNA: TGTGCCAGCAGCTTAGGAGCGGGGCCCTTATACAATGAGCAGTTCTTC; V: TRBV7-7; D: TRBD2; size: -; J: TRBJ2-1
CDR3: CASSQTGVEQYF; DNA: TGTGCCAGCAGTCAAACAGGGGTCGAGCAGTACTTC; V: TRBV6-5; D: TRBD1; size: -; J: TRBJ2-7
CDR3: CASSFTGGAETQYF; DNA: TGTGCCAGCAGCTTCACAGGGGGCGCGGAGACCCAGTACTTC; V: TRBV11-3; D: TRBD1; size: -; J: TRBJ2-5
CDR3: CASSITVNSNQPQHF; DNA: TGTGCCAGTAGTATAACGGTAAATAGCAATCAGCCCCAGCATTTT; V: TRBV19; D: -; size: -; J: TRBJ1-5
CDR3: CAIKISSSYEQYF; DNA: TGTGCCATCAAAATTAGTAGTTCCTACGAGCAGTACTTC; V: TRBV10-3; D: -; size: -; J: TRBJ2-7
CDR3: CASSRTAQGTQYF; DNA: TGTGCCAGCAGCCGGACCGCTCAGGGGACCCAGTACTTC; V: TRBV7-9; D: -; size: -; J: TRBJ2-5
CDR3: CATSRDRTSGRTQETQYF; DNA: TGTGCCACCAGCAGAGATAGGACTAGCGGGCGTACTCAAGAGACCCAGTACTTC; V: TRBV15; D: TRBD2; size: -; J: TRBJ2-5
CDR3: CASREETQYF; DNA: TGTGCCAGCCGCGAAGAGACCCAGTACTTC; V: TRBV18; D: -; size: -; J: TRBJ2-5
CDR3: CASSQQGAGTDTQYF; DNA: TGCGCCAGCAGCCAGCAGGGGGCTGGCACAGATACGCAGTATTTT; V: TRBV5-1; D: TRBD1; size: once; J: TRBJ2-3
CDR3: CASTLGQGGGYTF; DNA: TGTGCCAGCACTTTAGGACAGGGGGGTGGCTACACCTTC; V: TRBV6-1; D: TRBD1; size: -; J: TRBJ1-2
CDR3: CASSLEGAAGGFFF; DNA: TGTGCCAGCAGCTTAGAGGGTGCGGCTGGTGGGTTTTTCTTC; V: TRBV11-2; D: -; size: -; J: TRBJ2-1
CDR3: CASRGQGASNSPLHF; DNA: TGTGCCAGCCGGGGACAGGGGGCGAGCAATTCACCCCTCCACTTT; V: TRBV27; D: TRBD1; size: -; J: TRBJ1-6
CDR3: CASSPGNRGNEQFF; DNA: TGTGCCAGTAGTCCCGGAAACAGGGGGAATGAGCAGTTCTTC; V: TRBV19; D: TRBD1; size: -; J: TRBJ2-1
CDR3: CASSQGSGFNEQFF; DNA: TGTGCCAGCAGCCAAGGGTCGGGTTTTAATGAGCAGTTCTTC; V: TRBV4-2; D: -; size: -; J: TRBJ2-1
CDR3: CASSLGGLPNQPQHF; DNA: TGCGCCAGCAGCTTGGGTGGGCTGCCTAATCAGCCCCAGCATTTT; V: TRBV5-1; D: -; size: -; J: TRBJ1-5
CDR3: CASTPQGGASTDTQYF; DNA: TGTGCCAGCACACCCCAAGGGGGGGCCAGCACAGATACGCAGTATTTT; V: TRBV11-2; D: -; size: -; J: TRBJ2-3
CDR3: CATSTEPGNTIYF; DNA: TGTGCCACCAGCACCGAGCCTGGAAACACCATATATTTT; V: TRBV15; D: -; size: -; J: TRBJ1-3
CDR3: CASSQQDRVGYEQYF; DNA: TGTGCCAGCAGCCAACAGGACAGGGTCGGTTACGAGCAGTACTTC; V: TRBV5-6; D: TRBD1; size: -; J: TRBJ2-7
CDR3: CASSLGLQETQYF; DNA: TGTGCCAGCAGCTTAGGGCTCCAAGAGACCCAGTACTTC; V: TRBV11-3; D: -; size: once; J: TRBJ2-5
CDR3: CASSLQTGTGGYTF; DNA: TGTGCCAGCAGCCTCCAGACAGGGACGGGCGGCTACACCTTC; V: TRBV6-5; D: TRBD1; size: -; J: TRBJ1-2
CDR3: CASSPPSPLGELFF; DNA: TGTGCCAGCTCACCACCGTCTCCCCTCGGGGAGCTGTTTTTT; V: TRBV18; D: -; size: -; J: TRBJ2-2
CDR3: CASIRGTGGTGELFF; DNA: TGTGCCAGTATCAGAGGGACAGGGGGAACCGGGGAGCTGTTTTTT; V: TRBV19; D: TRBD1; size: -; J: TRBJ2-2
CDR3: CASSTGQGPYGYTF; DNA: TGTGCCAGCAGTACGGGACAGGGCCCCTATGGCTACACCTTC; V: TRBV6-5; D: TRBD1; size: -; J: TRBJ1-2
CDR3: CAISEEGGGGSSTDTQYF; DNA: TGTGCCATCAGTGAAGAAGGCGGGGGAGGTTCTAGCACAGATACGCAGTATTTT; V: TRBV10-3; D: TRBD2; size: -; J: TRBJ2-3
CDR3: CASSPRTGTGFNEQFF; DNA: TGTGCCAGCAGCCCTAGGACCGGGACAGGCTTCAATGAGCAGTTCTTC; V: TRBV9; D: TRBD1; size: -; J: TRBJ2-1
CDR3: CASSLEGGRTYEQYF; DNA: TGTGCCAGCAGCTTAGAGGGCGGGAGAACCTACGAGCAGTACTTC; V: TRBV7-2; D: TRBD2; size: -; J: TRBJ2-7
CDR3: CASSLPRDTYEQYF; DNA: TGTGCCAGCAGCCTACCCCGGGACACCTACGAGCAGTACTTC; V: TRBV6-1; D: -; size: -; J: TRBJ2-7
CDR3: CASSPAADRSGNTIYF; DNA: TGTGCCAGCTCACCAGCGGCAGACCGGTCTGGAAACACCATATATTTT; V: TRBV18; D: -; size: -; J: TRBJ1-3
CDR3: CAIRDYLSEQYF; DNA: TGTGCCATCAGGGACTATCTCTCCGAGCAGTACTTC; V: TRBV10-3; D: -; size: once; J: TRBJ2-7
CDR3: CASSSTPGQGFGGYTF; DNA: TGTGCCAGCAGTTCCACACCGGGACAGGGATTTGGGGGCTACACCTTC; V: TRBV6-5; D: TRBD1; size: -; J: TRBJ1-2
CDR3: CASHDRVGYEQYF; DNA: TGTGCCAGCCACGACAGGGTTGGGTACGAGCAGTACTTC; V: TRBV7-2; D: TRBD1; size: -; J: TRBJ2-7
CDR3: CASSPRRPGLAATGELFF; DNA: TGTGCCAGCAGTCCCCGCCGCCCGGGACTAGCTGCCACCGGGGAGCTGTTTTTT; V: TRBV7-8; D: TRBD2; size: -; J: TRBJ2-2
CDR3: CASAKGGLGRNTEAFF; DNA: TGTGCCAGTGCCAAGGGGGGGCTGGGGCGTAACACTGAAGCTTTCTTT; V: TRBV19; D: -; size: -; J: TRBJ1-1